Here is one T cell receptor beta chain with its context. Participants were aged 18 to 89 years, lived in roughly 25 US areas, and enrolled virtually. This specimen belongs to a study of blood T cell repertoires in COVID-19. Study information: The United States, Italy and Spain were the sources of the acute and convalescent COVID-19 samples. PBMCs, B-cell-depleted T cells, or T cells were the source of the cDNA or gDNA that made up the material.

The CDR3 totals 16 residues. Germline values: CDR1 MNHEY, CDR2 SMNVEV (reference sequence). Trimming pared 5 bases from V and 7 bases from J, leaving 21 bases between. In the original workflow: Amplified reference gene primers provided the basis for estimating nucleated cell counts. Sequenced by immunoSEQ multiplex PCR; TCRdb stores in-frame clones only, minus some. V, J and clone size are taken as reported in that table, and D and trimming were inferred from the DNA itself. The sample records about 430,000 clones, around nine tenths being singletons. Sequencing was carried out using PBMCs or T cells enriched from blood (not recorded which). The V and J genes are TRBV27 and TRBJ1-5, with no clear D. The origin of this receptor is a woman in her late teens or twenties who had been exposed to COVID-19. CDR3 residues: CASSPLRESLRQPQHF. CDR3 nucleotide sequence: TGTGCCAGCAGTCCCCTCCGGGAGTCACTCCGGCAGCCCCAGCATTTT.